This T cell receptor beta chain came from a study of cytomegalovirus exposure and HLA in healthy donors. The PCR ran on 60 Vbeta and 13 Jbeta primers. Assay used: immunoSEQ multiplex PCR; TCRdb lists only in-frame clones, some missing. Here the sample spans around 100,000 clones, approximately 85% being singletons. Study-level points and caveats: Relative to equally common others, HLA-associated TCR beta chains showed greater clonal expansion in a later analysis. There were a few CMV-associated chains whose specificity for CMV antigens was confirmed in vitro. There were some public TCRs occurring in many donors, but most TCR sequences were rare.

Note on this clone: The antigen is not known.

The germline CDR1 and CDR2 sequences are SGHVS and FQNEAQ. The CDR3 totals 11 residues. The sequence was obtained from a middle-aged man in good health and CMV-seropositive. V and J are TRBV7-8 and TRBJ2-5; TRBD2 agrees at 7 bases. Judging by the DNA end, TRBJ2-7 fits better; the J call may be wrong. The sample comprised PBMCs. As DNA, the CDR3 is TGTGCCAGCCGACTAGCTTACGAGCAGTACTTC. Encoded protein: CASRLAYEQYF.